The TCR beta chain under discussion was sequenced for a study of T cell repertoires in cytomegalovirus infection. On the study more broadly: Through public TCR beta signatures, both CMV infection and matching HLA type were indicated.

TCRdb redid the calling of the reads with MiXCR, one entry per CDR3 protein. The table records about 310,000 distinct CDR3 sequences, 20% to 30% of them present only once. The CDR3 sequence is 14 residues long. V was cut by 4 bases and J by 6 bases, with 13 bases left in between. Germline-derived CDR1 and CDR2 are MNHEY and SVGAGI. Ten or more counts support this clonotype. Its antigen remains unknown. The sequence was obtained from a human donor in good health (CMV status not recorded). Some clones in this sample may be carry-over from other donors' samples. Sequences were derived from cultured PBMCs, sampled from culture after CMV antigen stimulation. V and J are TRBV6-5 and TRBJ2-1; D is uncertain. CDR3 sequence reads: CASSFLLSPNEQFF. CDR3 DNA: TGTGCCAGCAGTTTCCTCCTAAGTCCCAATGAGCAGTTCTTC.